This T cell receptor beta chain was documented in a study of blood T cell repertoires in COVID-19. Method: immunoSEQ multiplex PCR; TCRdb's copy keeps in-frame clones and lacks some. The sample has tens of thousands of clones; about four fifths are singletons. Germline V gene lookup returns CDR1 LGHDT and CDR2 YNNKEL (reference sequence). Trimming removed 4 bases from V and 2 bases from J, with 6 bases in between. The CDR3 has 12 residues. Sequenced input: peripheral blood. This TCR derives from an older man with active COVID-19. The chain carries TRBV3-1 (or the pseudogene TRBV3-2) and TRBJ2-7; D is ambiguous. Here the CDR3 reads CASSLSAYEQYF. The CDR3 nucleotides read TGTGCCAGCAGCCTGAGTGCCTACGAGCAGTACTTC.